The 21 T cell receptor beta chains reported below all come from one sample, sequenced in a study of blood T cells in healthy people across ages. The authors ran a second PCR of about 6 to 11 cycles using a sample-barcoded 5' primer and a J-beta primer mix. From the 5' RACE reads, TCRdb called clonotypes with MiXCR, one entry per CDR3 protein. Here the sample spans approximately 730,000 distinct CDR3 sequences, 53% being singletons. Sequenced input: blood. The receptors originated from a man at least 80 years old in good health.

The chain has TRBV7-3 and TRBJ2-1; D is undetermined. Trimming shortened V by 0 bases and J by 7 bases, and 10 bases separated the two germline ends. The CDR3 is 14 amino acids. Germline values: CDR1 SGHTA, CDR2 FQGTGA. The DNA for the CDR3 is TGTGCCAGCAGCTTAACCGTACAGCCAAATGAGCAGTTCTTC. This translates into CASSLTVQPNEQFF.

This chain links TRBV21-1 with TRBJ1-4. TRBV21-1 is annotated as a pseudogene. The CDR3 runs 14 residues. The CDR3 reads CASSKEYGNEKLFF. The CDR3 coding sequence is TGTGCCAGCAGCAAAGAGTATGGAAATGAAAAACTGTTTTTT.

In this sample, this clonotype turned up once. A read error may account for a junction end that differs from germline. This rearrangement joins TRBV3-1 to TRBJ2-1; 15 nucleotides line up with TRBD2. The length of the CDR3 is 18 residues. The germline gives CDR1 LGHDT, CDR2 YNNKEL (reference sequence). The CDR3 sequence is CASSNLGLAGGERNEQFF. The CDR3 DNA reads TGCGCCAGCAGCAACTTGGGACTAGCGGGGGGAGAGCGCAATGAGCAGTTCTTC.

The chain employs TRBV3-1 and TRBJ2-3, with 9 bases aligning to TRBD2. The germline CDR1 and CDR2 sequences are LGHDT and YNNKEL (reference sequence). CDR3 size: 15 residues. J lost 14 bases, V lost 4 bases, and 16 bases had no gene match. This chain's CDR3 is CASSPGGAGGRDAYF. For the CDR3, the DNA is TGTGCCAGCAGCCCCGGAGGAGCGGGGGGCAGAGACGCGTATTTT.

The J gene is TRBJ1-1, the V gene TRBV7-9; tentative D call: TRBD1 (6 bases). Trimming shortened V by 5 bases and J by 8 bases, and 24 bases separated the two germline ends. The CDR3 extends over 16 amino acids. Germline CDR1 SEHNR, CDR2 FQNEAQ (reference sequence). In DNA, the CDR3 is TGTGCCAGCAGCATTCGGACCGGGACATCTTATAGGGAAGCTTTCTTT. This encodes CASSIRTGTSYREAFF.

The CDR3 region has the DNA TGTGCCAGCAGTCGTGAGCGAAGTCAGGGGAGAAACACAGATACGCAGTATTTT. Its translation is CASSRERSQGRNTDTQYF. The chain employs TRBV6-1 and TRBJ2-3, with D possibly TRBD1 on 6 matching bases. Germline V gives CDR1 MNHNS, CDR2 SASEGT. This CDR3 is 18 amino acids long. Trimming cost V 5 bases and J 2 bases, with 23 bases left between them.

The CDR3 region is CASRSGTGSEQYF. The CDR3 bases are TGCGCCAGCAGATCCGGGACAGGGAGCGAGCAGTACTTC. The chain joins TRBV5-1 to TRBJ2-7, with TRBD1 identical over 9 bases. With V trimmed by 5 bases and J by 6 bases, 6 bases remained unmatched. Per germline, CDR1 SGHRS and CDR2 YFSETQ. The CDR3 extends over 13 amino acids.

This clonotype was detected a few times. CDR3 bases: TGTGCCATCAGTGAGTCTAGCGCTAACCCCAGTGAGCAGTTCTTC. Translation: CAISESSANPSEQFF. This sequence joins TRBV10-3 and TRBJ2-1; TRBD2 might be the D (5 bases). The germline gives CDR1 ENHRY, CDR2 SYGVKD. This CDR3 comprises 15 residues. The V end lost 0 bases, the J end lost 9 bases, and 15 bases lay between the germline ends.

This sequence joins TRBV28 and TRBJ1-1; TRBD1 agrees at 12 bases. Germline trimming cut 5 bases from V and 3 bases from J; bases unmatched to any gene: 7. Germline V CDR1 and CDR2: MDHEN, SYDVKM. The CDR3 extends over 16 amino acids. For the CDR3, the DNA is TGTGCCAGCAGTCGGGACAGGGGGCGTCTCGACACTGAAGCTTTCTTT. It yields the protein CASSRDRGRLDTEAFF.

This clonotype has more than one count but fewer than ten. J is TRBJ2-5 and V is TRBV7-2, with TRBD2 identical over 14 bases. CDR3 length equals 17 residues. Unmatched junction bases numbered 8, after V lost 4 bases and J lost 4 bases. From germline, CDR1 is SGHTA and CDR2 FQGNSA. The CDR3 is CASSSRGTSGRRETQYF. The CDR3, as DNA: TGTGCCAGCAGCTCCCGTGGGACTAGCGGGAGAAGAGAGACCCAGTACTTC.

This chain connects TRBV11-2 to TRBJ1-2, with 7 bases identical to TRBD1. The trim removed 0 bases at V and 7 bases at J, leaving 14 bases unmatched. From germline, CDR1 is SGHAT and CDR2 FQNNGV. The CDR3 contains 17 residues. The CDR3 loop is CASSLDLHRGLGGGYTF. The CDR3 bases are TGTGCCAGCAGCTTAGACCTACACAGGGGCCTCGGCGGTGGCTACACCTTC.

This clonotype was seen only a few times. The V gene is TRBV6-2 or TRBV6-3, the J gene TRBJ1-4; D call uncertain. Trimming removed 5 bases at V and 8 bases at J, with 9 bases between. CDR1 is MNHEY and CDR2 is SVGEGT in the germline V gene. This CDR3 contains 12 residues. CDR3 residues: CASSEREEKLFF. For the CDR3, the DNA is TGTGCCAGCAGTGAAAGAGAGGAAAAACTGTTTTTT.

The rearrangement uses TRBV6-6 and TRBJ2-1; 7 bases are shared with TRBD1. TRBJ2-7 matches the DNA end more closely, so the J call is doubtful. Germline V CDR1 and CDR2: MNHNY, SVGAGI (reference sequence). The CDR3 spans 13 residues. Here the CDR3 DNA reads TGTGCCAGCACCCGGGACAGTTACAATGAGCAGTACTTC. It yields the protein CASTRDSYNEQYF.

This clonotype appeared a single time. The chain uses TRBV24-1 and TRBJ2-2, with 8 bases aligning to TRBD1. Losses at the gene ends were 7 bases for V and 2 bases for J; bases not matched to a gene: 5. CDR1 is KGHDR, CDR2 SFDVKD, per germline. This CDR3 has 15 residues. In DNA form, the CDR3 reads TGTGCCACCAGGAAGACAGGGGTCAACACCGGGGAGCTGTTTTTT. Its translation is CATRKTGVNTGELFF.

The rearrangement joins TRBV7-8 to TRBJ1-2; D possibly corresponds to TRBD1 (5 bases). This CDR3 is 14 amino acids long. Germline CDR1 reads SGHVS; CDR2 reads FQNEAQ. Trimming left V 5 bases short and J 3 bases short, with 13 bases between. This CDR3 is CASSPQSGYYGYTF. DNA for the CDR3: TGTGCCAGCAGCCCCCAGTCAGGGTACTATGGCTACACCTTC. The full variable domain, rest sourced from reference TRBV7-8 and TRBJ1-2, is GAGVSQSPRYKVAKRGQDVALRCDPISGHVSLFWYQQALGQGPEFLTYFQNEAQLDKSGLPSDRFFAERPEGSVSTLKIQRTQQEDSAVYLCASSPQSGYYGYTFGSGTRLTVV.

This chain links TRBV20-1 with TRBJ2-1, with 12 bases aligning to TRBD2. Germline V gene data show CDR1 as DFQATT and CDR2 as SNEGSKA (reference sequence). This CDR3 spans 16 amino acids. Trimming removed 5 bases from V and 3 bases from J; junction bases left unmatched: 8. The CDR3 loop reads CSALGPTSGSYNEQFF. As DNA, the CDR3 is TGCAGTGCTCTTGGCCCGACTAGCGGGAGCTACAATGAGCAGTTCTTC.

The chain carries TRBV3-1 and TRBJ2-7; TRBD1 aligns across 11 bases. The V and J ends lost 4 bases and 1 base, in that order; junction bases with no gene match: 6. The CDR3 loop spans 16 amino acids. From germline, CDR1 is LGHDT and CDR2 YNNKEL (reference sequence). CDR3 region: CASSPGTGGVSYEQYF. Written as DNA, the CDR3 is TGTGCCAGCAGCCCAGGGACAGGGGGTGTGTCCTACGAGCAGTACTTC.

The J gene is TRBJ2-7, the V gene TRBV5-1; TRBD2 aligns across 10 bases. The CDR3 loop spans 14 amino acids. Germline lookup yields CDR1 SGHRS and CDR2 YFSETQ. J gave up 5 bases and V 3 bases, and 5 bases lay outside the gene matches. CDR3 coding DNA: TGCGCCAGCAGCTCTAGCGGGAGTCCGAACGAGCAGTACTTC. Protein: CASSSSGSPNEQYF. Full variable domain (missing parts from reference TRBV5-1 and TRBJ2-7): KAGVTQTPRYLIKTRGQQVTLSCSPISGHRSVSWYQQTPGQGLQFLFEYFSETQRNKGNFPGRFSGRQFSNSRSEMNVSTLELGDSALYLCASSSSGSPNEQYFGPGTRLTVT.

The CDR3 coding sequence is TGTGCCAGCAGTTCGGACAGCTGGAGGGCGGCTTTCTTT. Translation: CASSSDSWRAAFF. The chain uses TRBV11-1 and TRBJ1-1, with a possible D match to TRBD1 (6 bases). This CDR3 spans 13 amino acids. Germline V gives CDR1 SGHAT, CDR2 FQDESV (reference sequence). The V gene lost 6 bases and the J gene lost 11 bases, with 19 bases spanning the gap.

V and J are TRBV7-3 and TRBJ1-2; the D gene is possibly TRBD1 (6 bases). From germline, CDR1 is SGHTA and CDR2 FQGTGA. The V end was cut by 2 bases, the J end by 6 bases, with 10 bases between. The CDR3 is 13 residues long. The CDR3 nucleotides read TGTGCCAGCAGCTTAGGGAACAGGGATGGCTACACCTTC. Amino acids: CASSLGNRDGYTF.

This clonotype was recorded many times. CDR3 loop: CASSSLYEQYF. In nucleotides, the CDR3 is TGTGCCAGCAGCTCCCTCTACGAGCAGTACTTC. This chain uses TRBV12-3 or TRBV12-4 with TRBJ2-7, with D uncertain. V was trimmed by 6 bases and J by 3 bases, leaving 6 bases between them. The CDR3 is 11 amino acids.